The subject of this entry is one T cell receptor (beta chain). Its specificity is unknown. There are 15 residues in the CDR3. Germline V gene data show CDR1 as SEHNR and CDR2 as FQNEAQ (reference sequence). Losses at the gene ends were 6 bases for V and 5 bases for J; bases not matched to a gene: 7. This sample was taken from a study of cytomegalovirus exposure and HLA in healthy donors. On the study more broadly: Some 85 million unique TCRs, all from HLA-typed donors, were included in an early release of the data.

Both 60 Vbeta primers and 13 Jbeta primers went into the PCR. The table came from immunoSEQ multiplex PCR; TCRdb's copy has only in-frame clones and leaves some out. The sample lists some 56,000 clones, around three fifths occurring once. Points from the study as a whole: Earlier analysis yielded a pattern in which most TCR beta V segments were productive about 87% or about 30% of the time.

The sequenced sample consisted of PBMCs. The sequence was obtained from a human donor in good health. This chain uses TRBV7-9 with TRBJ1-6, with 7 bases aligning to TRBD1. DNA for the CDR3: TGTGCCAGCAGTTACAGGGGTTATGATAATTCACCCCTCCACTTT. This gives the protein CASSYRGYDNSPLHF.